The 29 T cell receptor beta chains below come from one sample, sequenced in a study of long-term antiretroviral therapy in people with HIV. Sequencing used immunoSEQ v3.0 at survey level. Sequencing used immunoSEQ multiplex PCR; TCRdb keeps in-frame clones, though not all of them. Found here are approximately 35,000 clones, nearly 95% of them singletons; the top ten hold 3.5% to 4.5%. Sequenced here: unsorted PBMCs, sampled more than 5 years after starting antiretroviral therapy. These receptors all stem from a woman in her forties or fifties with HIV.

The chain employs TRBV7-9 and TRBJ2-3, with 12 bases that match TRBD2. This CDR3 is built from 13 residues. With V trimmed by 6 bases and J by 5 bases, 0 bases remained unmatched. From germline, CDR1 is SEHNR and CDR2 FQNEAQ (reference sequence). DNA for the CDR3: TGTGCCAGCAGGGGACTAGCGGGAGATACGCAGTATTTT. It translates to CASRGLAGDTQYF. Looking up the rest from reference TRBV7-9 and TRBJ2-3 gives the full variable domain: DTGVSQNPRHKITKRGQNVTFRCDPISEHNRLYWYRQTLGQGPEFLTYFQNEAQLEKSRLLSDRFSAERPKGSFSTLEIQRTEQGDSAMYLCASRGLAGDTQYFGPGTRLTVL.

The chain uses TRBV9 and TRBJ2-1; 13 bases match TRBD2. The CDR3 totals 16 residues. The V gene's germline CDR1 is SGDLS and CDR2 YYNGEE. The trim removed 6 bases at V and 5 bases at J, leaving 8 bases unmatched. DNA for the CDR3: TGTGCCAGCAACAACCCAGGACTAGCGGGGGACAATGAGCAGTTCTTC. Its protein product is CASNNPGLAGDNEQFF.

The V gene is TRBV7-3, the J gene TRBJ2-2; TRBD1 matches 7 bases. J gave up 6 bases and V 1 base, and 2 bases lay outside the gene matches. This CDR3 spans 14 amino acids. CDR1 is SGHTA, CDR2 FQGTGA, per germline. This CDR3 is CASSLRQGSGELFF. The CDR3 region has the DNA TGTGCCAGCAGCTTAAGACAGGGATCCGGGGAGCTGTTTTTT.

The rearrangement uses TRBV30 and TRBJ1-5; TRBD1 matches 7 bases. CDR3 length: 14 amino acids. Germline CDR1 reads GTSNPN; CDR2 reads SVGIG (reference sequence). Germline trimming cut 1 base from V and 1 base from J; bases unmatched to any gene: 1. This chain's CDR3 is CAWSGDSSNQPQHF. CDR3 coding DNA: TGTGCCTGGAGTGGGGACAGCAGCAATCAGCCCCAGCATTTT.

This sequence joins TRBV27 and TRBJ1-6; TRBD1 matches at 11 bases. CDR3 length: 15 residues. Germline CDR1 and CDR2: MNHEY and SMNVEV (reference sequence). V lost 2 bases, J lost 8 bases, and 2 bases stayed unmatched. As DNA, the CDR3 is TGTGCCAGCAGTTTAAAGGGACAGGGGGATTCACCCCTCCACTTT. The encoded protein is CASSLKGQGDSPLHF.

The V and J genes are TRBV29-1 and TRBJ1-2; D gene unclear. The CDR3 length is 13 residues. Germline loops: CDR1 SQVTM, CDR2 ANQGSEA. V lost 4 bases to trimming and J lost 0 bases, with 9 bases between them. In DNA, the CDR3 is TGCAGCGTTGGGGGAGCGGCTAACTATGGCTACACCTTC. This translates into CSVGGAANYGYTF.

The gene calls are TRBV5-5 and TRBJ1-1; D is possibly TRBD1 (5 bases). The V gene lost 1 base and the J gene lost 0 bases, with 10 bases spanning the gap. CDR1 is SGHKS, CDR2 YYEKEE, per germline (reference sequence). The CDR3 contains 15 residues. The CDR3: CASSLNRIMNTEAFF. The CDR3 DNA reads TGTGCCAGCAGCTTGAACAGGATCATGAACACTGAAGCTTTCTTT. Looking up the rest from reference TRBV5-5 and TRBJ1-1 gives the full variable domain: DAGVTQSPTHLIKTRGQQVTLRCSPISGHKSVSWYQQVLGQGPQFIFQYYEKEERGRGNFPDRFSARQFPNYSSELNVNALLLGDSALYLCASSLNRIMNTEAFFGQGTRLTVV.

The CDR3 nucleotides read TGCGCCAGCAGTAGAACAGGGACTGGCTATGGCTACACCTTC. Protein product: CASSRTGTGYGYTF. The chain carries TRBV5-1 and TRBJ1-2, with D possibly being TRBD1 (6 bases). The CDR3 loop spans 14 amino acids. Germline CDR1 is SGHRS and CDR2 is YFSETQ. V lost 5 bases to trimming and J lost 4 bases, with 15 bases between them.

The chain has TRBV6-5 and TRBJ1-2; 8 bases line up with TRBD1. This CDR3 spans 14 amino acids. J gave up 4 bases and V 7 bases, and 8 bases lay outside the gene matches. Germline-derived CDR1 and CDR2 are MNHEY and SVGAGI. CDR3 region: CASTTTGGSYGYTF. For the CDR3, the DNA is TGTGCCAGCACTACCACAGGGGGGTCCTATGGCTACACCTTC.

The chain employs TRBV5-1 and TRBJ2-5; 8 positions match TRBD2. The CDR3 totals 14 residues. V was clipped by 5 bases and J by 10 bases; unmatched bases: 13. CDR1 and CDR2 (germline): SGHRS, YFSETQ. The CDR3 DNA sequence: TGCGCCAGCAGACGTAGCGGGGACCTCGACGACCAGTACTTC. Its protein is CASRRSGDLDDQYF.

This chain uses TRBV6-7 with TRBJ2-7; perhaps TRBD1 as D (6 bases). TRBV6-7 is given ORF status, its function remaining uncertain. Deletions cut 0 bases from V and 3 bases from J, with 12 bases between. The CDR3 loop spans 15 amino acids. The CDR3 sequence: CASSYSPDRRYEQYF. The CDR3 DNA reads TGTGCCAGCAGTTACTCCCCGGACAGACGCTACGAGCAGTACTTC.

This chain links TRBV5-6 with TRBJ2-3, with D hard to call. CDR1 and CDR2 from the germline V gene are SGHDT and YYEEEE. The CDR3 has 13 amino acids. The V end was cut by 6 bases, the J end by 0 bases, with 8 bases between. CDR3 in DNA: TGTGCCAGCAACGAAGATAGCACAGATACGCAGTATTTT. This encodes CASNEDSTDTQYF.

V is TRBV10-3 and J is TRBJ2-1; a weak D match, TRBD1 (6 bases). The germline V and J ends were trimmed by 8 bases and 6 bases, with 17 bases remaining between them. There are 14 residues in the CDR3. Germline CDR1 ENHRY, CDR2 SYGVKD. The CDR3 region has the DNA TGTGCCATCCTTGATAAGGGGGTAGGCAATGAGCAGTTCTTC. Translated: CAILDKGVGNEQFF.

The V gene is TRBV6-1, the J gene TRBJ1-3; no definite D call. Per the germline V gene, CDR1 is MNHNS and CDR2 is SASEGT. V was trimmed by 11 bases and J by 2 bases, leaving 7 bases between them. The CDR3 contains 11 residues. CDR3 protein: CASSTGNTIYF. For the CDR3, the DNA is TGTGCCTCATCCACTGGAAACACCATATATTTT.

V is TRBV6-4 and J is TRBJ2-1; D is unclear. The germline V gene encodes CDR1 MRHNA and CDR2 SNTAGT. The CDR3 runs 13 residues. V dropped 6 bases and J dropped 0 bases, with 6 bases sitting between them. The CDR3 reads CASRGSSYNEQFF. DNA for the CDR3: TGTGCCAGCAGGGGCAGCTCCTACAATGAGCAGTTCTTC.

J is TRBJ2-1 and V is TRBV9, with 9 bases matching TRBD2. Germline trimming cut 3 bases from V and 3 bases from J; bases unmatched to any gene: 7. Germline loops: CDR1 SGDLS, CDR2 YYNGEE. This CDR3 is built from 16 residues. This CDR3 is CASSALSGGVYNEQFF. CDR3 in DNA: TGTGCCAGCAGCGCCCTTAGCGGGGGAGTCTACAATGAGCAGTTCTTC. The full variable domain, with the rest looked up from reference TRBV9 and TRBJ2-1, is DSGVTQTPKHLITATGQRVTLRCSPRSGDLSVYWYQQSLDQGLQFLIQYYNGEERAKGNILERFSAQQFPDLHSELNLSSLELGDSALYFCASSALSGGVYNEQFFGPGTRLTVL.

The chain joins TRBV13 to TRBJ2-7, with D maybe TRBD1 (6 bases). With 5 bases removed from V and 5 bases from J, the gap between germline ends came to 16 bases. CDR1 is PRHDT, CDR2 FYEKMQ, per germline (reference sequence). The CDR3 has 14 residues. The CDR3 sequence: CASSPPTGGHEQYF. The CDR3, as DNA: TGTGCCAGCAGCCCCCCGACAGGAGGCCACGAGCAGTACTTC. Based on the CDR3 plus reference TRBV13 and TRBJ2-7, the full variable domain is AAGVIQSPRHLIKEKRETATLKCYPIPRHDTVYWYQQGPGQDPQFLISFYEKMQSDKGSIPDRFSAQQFSDYHSELNMSSLELGDSALYFCASSPPTGGHEQYFGPGTRLTVT.

V and J are TRBV9 and TRBJ1-2; the D gene is possibly TRBD1 (5 bases). V was trimmed by 0 bases and J by 2 bases, leaving 5 bases between them. Germline V gene data show CDR1 as SGDLS and CDR2 as YYNGEE. The CDR3 spans 13 residues. DNA for the CDR3: TGTGCCAGCAGCGTAGGGACAAACTATGGCTACACCTTC. Its protein is CASSVGTNYGYTF.

This chain joins TRBV7-3 and TRBJ2-5, with D possibly TRBD2 on 5 matching bases. CDR1 is SGHTA and CDR2 is FQGTGA in the germline V gene. V lost 2 bases, J lost 2 bases, and 6 bases lay in between. The CDR3 sequence is 13 residues long. The CDR3 sequence is CASSLGGQETQYF. In DNA, the CDR3 is TGTGCCAGCAGCTTAGGCGGGCAAGAGACCCAGTACTTC.

This chain joins TRBV11-2 and TRBJ1-1, with D possibly TRBD1 on 5 matching bases. The CDR3 loop spans 14 amino acids. Germline V CDR1 and CDR2: SGHAT, FQNNGV. The V and J ends lost 6 bases and 1 base respectively, with 12 bases between them. CDR3 coding DNA: TGTGCCAGCAGACCAATTGACAGGAACACTGAAGCTTTCTTT. Its translation is CASRPIDRNTEAFF.

In this sample, this clone turned up once. The genes are TRBV5-6 and TRBJ1-2; weak D call: TRBD1 (6 bases). Trimming cost V 4 bases and J 1 base, with 17 bases left between them. This CDR3 has 16 residues. CDR1 is SGHDT and CDR2 is YYEEEE in the germline V gene. The CDR3 spells CASSPVGGQGNYGYTF. The CDR3 coding sequence is TGTGCCAGCAGCCCCGTCGGGGGGCAGGGTAACTATGGCTACACCTTC. The full variable domain, its missing parts supplied by reference TRBV5-6 and TRBJ1-2, is DAGVTQSPTHLIKTRGQQVTLRCSPKSGHDTVSWYQQALGQGPQFIFQYYEEEERQRGNFPDRFSGHQFPNYSSELNVNALLLGDSALYLCASSPVGGQGNYGYTFGSGTRLTVV.

The rearrangement links TRBV5-5 to TRBJ2-5; D is undetermined. The germline V gene has CDR1 SGHKS and CDR2 YYEKEE (reference sequence). Trimming pared 2 bases from V and 5 bases from J, leaving 13 bases between. This CDR3 is built from 14 residues. The CDR3 DNA follows: TGTGCCAGCAGCTTCGAAGGCAGAGAGGAGACCCAGTACTTC. It is translated as CASSFEGREETQYF.

This chain joins TRBV6-5 and TRBJ2-3; perhaps TRBD2 as D (6 bases). Germline assignment: CDR1 MNHEY and CDR2 SVGAGI. This CDR3 contains 15 residues. V shed 4 bases and J shed 0 bases, with 11 bases lying between them. The CDR3 here is CASSFFAGSTDTQYF. In DNA, the CDR3 is TGTGCCAGCAGTTTCTTTGCGGGGAGCACAGATACGCAGTATTTT.

The chain employs TRBV7-8 and TRBJ1-2; D might be TRBD1 (5 bases). CDR1 SGHVS and CDR2 FQNEAQ come from the germline V gene. V was trimmed by 4 bases and J by 3 bases, leaving 15 bases between them. The CDR3 runs 15 residues. CDR3 in DNA: TGTGCCAGCAGCTCTAGGATGCCAGGGTACTATGGCTACACCTTC. Translating gives CASSSRMPGYYGYTF.

V gene TRBV7-2 combines with J gene TRBJ2-7, with 9 bases aligning to TRBD2. Trimming at V came to 3 bases and at J to 4 bases, leaving 7 bases not matched to a gene. CDR1 is SGHTA, CDR2 FQGNSA, per germline. The CDR3 is made up of 15 amino acids. CDR3 in DNA: TGTGCCAGCAGCTTTGGCGGGGGGGCCGGGTACGAGCAGTACTTC. It specifies CASSFGGGAGYEQYF.

V is TRBV30 and J is TRBJ2-7, with 7 bases fitting TRBD2. The CDR3 has 13 amino acids. Trimming cost V 4 bases and J 0 bases; bases outside gene matches: 3. Germline V gene data show CDR1 as GTSNPN and CDR2 as SVGIG (reference sequence). The CDR3 DNA reads as TGTGCCTGGACCGGCGGGAGCTCCTACGAGCAGTACTTC. Its translation is CAWTGGSSYEQYF.

The gene calls are TRBV4-1 and TRBJ2-1; 8 bases match TRBD1. CDR3 length equals 16 residues. Trimming at V came to 0 bases and at J to 4 bases, leaving 5 bases not matched to a gene. Germline lookup yields CDR1 MGHRA and CDR2 YSYEKL. CDR3 loop: CASSQDPQGGYNEQFF. CDR3 nucleotide sequence: TGCGCCAGCAGCCAAGATCCACAGGGGGGATACAATGAGCAGTTCTTC.

The chain links TRBV6-5 to TRBJ1-6; D call uncertain. The germline CDR1 and CDR2 sequences are MNHEY and SVGAGI. V lost 6 bases to trimming and J lost 9 bases, with 12 bases between them. The CDR3 runs to 13 residues. CDR3 sequence (DNA): TGTGCCAGCAGCCCCCTGGCCGGTTCACCCCTCCACTTT. Translated, it gives CASSPLAGSPLHF.

In this sample, this clone turned up once. One end of the junction varies from germline; a read error may be responsible. The chain is built from TRBV25-1 and TRBJ2-1; TRBD1 aligns across 7 bases. CDR3 length equals 14 residues. Germline V gene data show CDR1 as MGHDK and CDR2 as SYGVNS. For the CDR3, the DNA is TGTGCCAGCAATGAAGGGGGCTCGTACAATGAGCAGTTCTTC. It specifies CASNEGGSYNEQFF. Full variable domain (remainder filled in from reference TRBV25-1 and TRBJ2-1): EADIYQTPRYLVIGTGKKITLECSQTMGHDKMYWYQQDPGMELHLIHYSYGVNSTEKGDLSSESTVSRIRTEHFPLTLESARPSHTSQYLCASNEGGSYNEQFFGPGTRLTVL.